Below are 3 T cell receptor beta chains sequenced from a single sample in a study of CD8 T cells in Susac syndrome. Random hexamers were used to reverse transcribe roughly 0.45 to 1 ug of RNA. TCRdb independently ran MiXCR on the immunoSEQ multiplex PCR reads; one entry per CDR3 protein. This sample has 240,000 or so distinct CDR3 sequences, with 90% to 96% found just once. Sequenced sample: CD4+ T cells from PBMCs. These receptors all come from a human donor with Susac syndrome.

V usage is TRBV29-1 and J usage is TRBJ1-2; no reliable D call. Trimming cost V 3 bases and J 7 bases, with 12 bases left between them. CDR3 length: 12 amino acids. CDR1 and CDR2 from the germline V gene are SQVTM and ANQGSEA. CDR3 in amino acids: CSVDRGYAGYTF. CDR3 sequence (DNA): TGCAGCGTTGATCGTGGATATGCTGGCTACACCTTC. Full variable domain (remainder filled in from reference TRBV29-1 and TRBJ1-2): SAVISQKPSRDICQRGTSLTIQCQVDSQVTMMFWYRQQPGQSLTLIATANQGSEATYESGFVIDKFPISRPNLTFSTLTVSNMSPEDSSIYLCSVDRGYAGYTFGSGTRLTVV.

The gene calls are TRBV4-2 and TRBJ2-1, with 11 bases that match TRBD2. There are 17 residues in the CDR3. In germline, CDR1 is LGHNA, CDR2 YNFKEQ. J was trimmed by 4 bases and V by 0 bases; bases with no gene match: 5. This CDR3 is CASSQDLLAGVYNEQFF. The CDR3, as DNA: TGTGCCAGCAGCCAAGATTTACTAGCGGGAGTATACAATGAGCAGTTCTTC.

V and J are TRBV25-1 and TRBJ1-5, with 7 bases that match TRBD1. The junction had 7 bases not matched to a gene; V was cut back by 8 bases and J by 3 bases. The germline CDR1 and CDR2 sequences are MGHDK and SYGVNS. The CDR3 consists of 14 residues. The CDR3 loop is CASAGTEPNQPQHF. CDR3 nucleotide sequence: TGTGCCAGCGCCGGGACAGAGCCCAATCAGCCCCAGCATTTT.